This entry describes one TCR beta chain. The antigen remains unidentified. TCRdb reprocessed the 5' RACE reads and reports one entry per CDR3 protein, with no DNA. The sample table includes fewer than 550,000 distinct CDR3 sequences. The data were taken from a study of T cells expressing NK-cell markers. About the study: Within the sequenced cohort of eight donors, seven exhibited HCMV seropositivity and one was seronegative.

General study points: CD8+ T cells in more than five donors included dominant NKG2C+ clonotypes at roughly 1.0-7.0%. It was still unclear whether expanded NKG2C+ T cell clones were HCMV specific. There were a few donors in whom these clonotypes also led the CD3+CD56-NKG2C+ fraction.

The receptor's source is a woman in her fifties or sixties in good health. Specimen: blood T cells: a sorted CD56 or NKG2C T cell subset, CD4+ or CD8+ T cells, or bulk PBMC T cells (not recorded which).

The CDR3: CASSQTGPNYGYTF. The chain carries TRBV5-1 and TRBJ1-2; TCRdb's D call, TRBD1, is unchecked because there is no DNA. The CDR3 is 14 residues long. The germline V gene has CDR1 SGHRS and CDR2 YFSETQ. The complete variable domain, with remaining parts taken from reference TRBV5-1 and TRBJ1-2, reads KAGVTQTPRYLIKTRGQQVTLSCSPISGHRSVSWYQQTPGQGLQFLFEYFSETQRNKGNFPGRFSGRQFSNSRSEMNVSTLELGDSALYLCASSQTGPNYGYTFGSGTRLTVV.